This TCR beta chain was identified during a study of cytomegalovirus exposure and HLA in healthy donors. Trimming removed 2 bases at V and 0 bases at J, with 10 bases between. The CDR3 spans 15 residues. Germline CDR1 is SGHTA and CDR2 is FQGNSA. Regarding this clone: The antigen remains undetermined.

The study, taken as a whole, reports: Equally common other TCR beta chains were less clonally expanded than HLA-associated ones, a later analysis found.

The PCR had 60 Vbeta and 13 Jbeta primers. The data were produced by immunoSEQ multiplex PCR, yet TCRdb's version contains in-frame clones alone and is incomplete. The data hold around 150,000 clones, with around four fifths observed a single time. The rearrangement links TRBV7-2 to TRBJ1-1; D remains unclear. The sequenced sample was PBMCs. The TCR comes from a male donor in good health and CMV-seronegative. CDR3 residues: CASSLIPNMNTEAFF. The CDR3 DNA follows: TGTGCCAGCAGCTTAATTCCGAACATGAACACTGAAGCTTTCTTT.